A selection of T cell receptor beta chains follows, all from one sample in a study of CD8 T cells in ankylosing spondylitis. From the 5' RACE reads, TCRdb called clonotypes with MiXCR, one entry per CDR3 protein. The table records around 770,000 distinct CDR3 sequences, 15% to 20% of them present only once. The sequencing input was blood, either unsorted or a sorted T cell fraction (not recorded which). The source of these receptors is a male donor with ankylosing spondylitis. The CDR3 runs from the conserved cysteine through the conserved F or W. D genes are given only for firm matches. Rows may omit the clone size; those that give it use once, few, many or a size class.

d_gene,v_gene,j_gene,abundance,len,CDR3aa,CDR3nt
.,TRBV4-2,TRBJ2-1,.,16,CASSRQPGQRWDEQFF,TGTGCCAGCAGCCGACAGCCGGGTCAAAGGTGGGATGAGCAGTTCTTC
.,TRBV12-3/TRBV12-4,TRBJ2-2,few,18,CASSEPFGPYLDTGELFF,TGTGCCAGCAGTGAGCCATTTGGTCCCTACTTGGACACCGGGGAGCTGTTTTTT
.,TRBV29-1,TRBJ2-5,few,13,CSVVGGLQETQYF,TGCAGCGTTGTCGGTGGGCTTCAAGAGACCCAGTACTTC
.,TRBV4-1,TRBJ2-2,.,15,CASSQTTGGLGELFF,TGCGCCAGCAGCCAAACAACCGGGGGGCTCGGGGAGCTGTTTTTT
.,TRBV24-1,TRBJ2-2,.,17,CATSDPRDTSNTGELFF,TGTGCCACCAGTGATCCCCGGGACACGTCGAACACCGGGGAGCTGTTTTTT
TRBD2,TRBV12-3/TRBV12-4,TRBJ2-5,few,16,CASSLARGGPQETQYF,TGTGCCAGCAGTTTAGCACGGGGAGGGCCCCAAGAGACCCAGTACTTC
.,TRBV14,TRBJ2-1,.,16,CASSQEVLGGNNEQFF,TGTGCCAGCAGCCAAGAGGTTCTGGGGGGTAACAATGAGCAGTTCTTC
.,TRBV3-1,TRBJ2-5,.,16,CASSQGSGLLEETQYF,TGTGCCAGCAGCCAAGGTTCAGGACTCCTTGAAGAGACCCAGTACTTC
.,TRBV2,TRBJ2-7,few,14,CASSAQGIDYEQYF,TGTGCCAGCAGCGCCCAGGGGATAGACTACGAGCAGTACTTC
.,TRBV5-1,TRBJ2-2,.,16,CARVPRAVRTPGSCFF,.
TRBD1,TRBV6-1,TRBJ2-7,few,17,CASSRDRFTYGSYEQYF,TGTGCCAGCAGTCGGGACAGATTCACCTATGGCTCCTACGAGCAGTACTTC
.,TRBV20-1,TRBJ1-1,few,15,CSAPDRTFMNTEAFF,TGCAGTGCTCCGGACAGAACATTCATGAACACTGAAGCTTTCTTT
TRBD2,TRBV10-3,TRBJ2-3,few,15,CAISESGTSGGTQYF,TGTGCCATCAGTGAGTCCGGGACTAGCGGGGGGACGCAGTATTTT
.,TRBV4-3,TRBJ1-2,.,15,CASSQEADLGYGYTF,TGCGCCAGCAGCCAAGAGGCGGACCTAGGCTATGGCTACACCTTC
TRBD1,TRBV24-1,TRBJ1-2,few,16,CATSDSGTVGPYGYTF,TGTGCCACCAGTGATTCTGGGACAGTCGGGCCCTATGGCTACACCTTC
TRBD2,TRBV5-1,TRBJ2-1,few,16,CASSLGPGLASDEQFF,TGCGCCAGCAGCTTGGGGCCGGGACTAGCGAGCGATGAGCAGTTCTTC
.,TRBV20-1,TRBJ2-1,few,11,CSAIRGFEQFF,TGCAGTGCTATCCGGGGGTTCGAGCAGTTCTTC
TRBD1,TRBV12-3/TRBV12-4,TRBJ1-5,.,13,CASLGQPDQPQHF,TGTGCCAGCCTGGGACAGCCTGATCAGCCCCAGCATTTT
TRBD1,TRBV20-1,TRBJ2-7,.,15,CSARVRDRGSYEQYF,TGCAGTGCTAGAGTTAGGGACAGGGGCTCCTACGAGCAGTACTTC
TRBD1,TRBV4-1,TRBJ2-7,.,14,CASSQRTGVYEQYF,TGCGCCAGCAGCCAGAGGACAGGGGTGTACGAGCAGTACTTC
TRBD2,TRBV18,TRBJ2-7,many,14,CASSRPTSPYEQYF,TGTGCCAGCTCACGCCCGACTAGCCCCTACGAGCAGTACTTC
.,TRBV29-1,TRBJ1-1,.,15,CSVEDAGSLRGGAFF,TGCAGCGTTGAAGACGCCGGGAGCCTGCGGGGAGGAGCTTTCTTT
TRBD1,TRBV6-5,TRBJ2-3,few,16,CASSYSRDRGQDTQYF,TGTGCCAGCAGTTACTCTCGGGACAGGGGGCAGGATACGCAGTATTTT
.,TRBV7-9,TRBJ2-3,many,14,CASTLGLGTDTQYF,TGTGCCAGCACCCTCGGCCTGGGCACAGATACGCAGTATTTT
.,TRBV6-5,TRBJ1-2,few,14,CASSSRDTRGGYTF,TGTGCCAGCAGTTCTCGGGACACAAGGGGAGGCTACACCTTC
.,TRBV20-1,TRBJ2-2,.,13,CSAHDYSTGELFF,TGCAGTGCTCATGACTATTCCACCGGGGAGCTGTTTTTT
.,TRBV4-1,TRBJ1-2,many,13,CASSQGGYYGYTF,TGCGCCAGCAGCCAAGGGGGATACTATGGCTACACCTTC
.,TRBV7-7,TRBJ2-1,few,13,CASRAEGNAEQFF,TGTGCTAGCCGCGCGGAAGGGAATGCCGAGCAGTTCTTC
.,TRBV7-3,TRBJ1-1,few,13,CASSLGPLTEAFF,TGTGCCAGCAGCCTAGGACCGCTCACTGAAGCTTTCTTT
TRBD2,TRBV5-5,TRBJ2-5,.,13,CASGGGFQETQYF,TGTGCCAGCGGGGGGGGGTTCCAAGAGACCCAGTACTTC
TRBD2,TRBV7-3,TRBJ2-1,few,15,CASSRTAGAYNEQFF,TGTGCCAGCAGCCGCACGGCGGGAGCATACAATGAGCAGTTCTTC
.,TRBV6-1,TRBJ1-1,many,14,CASSLGHVNTEAFF,TGTGCCAGCAGTCTAGGACACGTGAACACTGAAGCTTTCTTT
.,TRBV12-3/TRBV12-4,TRBJ2-1,many,13,CASSLGNANEQFF,TGTGCCAGCAGCCTCGGGAACGCGAATGAGCAGTTCTTC
.,TRBV12-3/TRBV12-4,TRBJ2-1,.,17,CASSLGDRGPAYNEQFF,TGTGCCAGCAGTTTGGGTGATCGGGGGCCCGCCTACAATGAGCAGTTCTTC
TRBD2,TRBV11-2,TRBJ2-1,.,19,CASSPRTKIKREGPNEQFF,TGTGCCAGCAGCCCACGAACTAAAATCAAGCGGGAGGGCCCGAATGAGCAGTTCTTC
.,TRBV19,TRBJ2-6,few,18,CASSIWPAGSSGANVLTF,TGTGCCAGTAGTATATGGCCAGCGGGTAGCTCTGGGGCCAACGTCCTGACTTTC
.,TRBV5-1,TRBJ2-1,few,14,CASSKDGSYNEQFF,TGCGCCAGCAGCAAGGACGGCTCCTACAATGAGCAGTTCTTC
.,TRBV21-1,TRBJ2-5,.,16,CASTPPGTGRQETQYF,TGTGCCAGCACCCCTCCCGGGACAGGGAGGCAAGAGACCCAGTACTTC
TRBD1,TRBV29-1,TRBJ2-7,.,15,CSVEEPRTGDYEQYF,TGCAGCGTTGAAGAGCCCCGGACAGGGGACTACGAGCAGTACTTC
TRBD1,TRBV15,TRBJ2-7,.,14,CATSLDRVNYEQYF,TGTGCCACCAGTCTAGACAGGGTAAATTACGAGCAGTACTTC
TRBD2,TRBV2,TRBJ2-7,.,16,CASSEEGTRLSYEQYF,TGTGCCAGCAGTGAAGAAGGGACTAGGCTTTCCTACGAGCAGTACTTC
TRBD2,TRBV4-3,TRBJ2-2,.,16,CASSPFAGGDTGELFF,TGCGCCAGCAGCCCTTTTGCGGGAGGGGACACCGGGGAGCTGTTTTTT